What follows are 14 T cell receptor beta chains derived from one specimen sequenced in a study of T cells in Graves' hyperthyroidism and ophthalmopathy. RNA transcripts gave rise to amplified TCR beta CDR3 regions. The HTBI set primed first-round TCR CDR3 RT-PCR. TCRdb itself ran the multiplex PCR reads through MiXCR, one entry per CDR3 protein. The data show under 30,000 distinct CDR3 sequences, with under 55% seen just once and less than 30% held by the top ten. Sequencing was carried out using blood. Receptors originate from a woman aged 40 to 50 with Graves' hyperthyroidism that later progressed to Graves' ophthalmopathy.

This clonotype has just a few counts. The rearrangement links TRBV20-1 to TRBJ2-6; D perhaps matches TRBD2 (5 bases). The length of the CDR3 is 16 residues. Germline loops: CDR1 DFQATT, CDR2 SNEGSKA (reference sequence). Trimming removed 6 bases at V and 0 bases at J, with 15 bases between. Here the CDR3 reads CSAPNEGNSGANVLTF. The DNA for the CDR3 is TGCAGTGCACCAAATGAGGGCAACTCTGGGGCCAACGTCCTGACTTTC.

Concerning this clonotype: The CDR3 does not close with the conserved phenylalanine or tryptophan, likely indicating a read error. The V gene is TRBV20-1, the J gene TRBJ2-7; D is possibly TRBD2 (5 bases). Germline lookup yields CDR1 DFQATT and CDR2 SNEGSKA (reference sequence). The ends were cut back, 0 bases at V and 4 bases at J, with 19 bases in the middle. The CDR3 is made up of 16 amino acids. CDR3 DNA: TGCAGTGCTAGAGATGGGAGCAGAGGGAATGTGTACGAGCAGTACTAC. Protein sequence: CSARDGSRGNVYEQYY.

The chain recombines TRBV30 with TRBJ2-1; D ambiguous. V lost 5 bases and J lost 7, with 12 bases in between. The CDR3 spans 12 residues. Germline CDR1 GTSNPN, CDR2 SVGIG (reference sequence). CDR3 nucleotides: TGTGCCTGGTCCAACCTAAGAAATGAGCAGTTCTTC. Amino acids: CAWSNLRNEQFF.

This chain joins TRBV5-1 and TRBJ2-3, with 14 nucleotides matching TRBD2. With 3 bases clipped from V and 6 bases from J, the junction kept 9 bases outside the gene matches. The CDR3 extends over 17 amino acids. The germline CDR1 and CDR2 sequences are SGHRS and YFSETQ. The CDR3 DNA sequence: TGCGCCAGCAGCTCCGGAGGGACTAGCGGGAGTGGGGATACGCAGTATTTT. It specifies CASSSGGTSGSGDTQYF.

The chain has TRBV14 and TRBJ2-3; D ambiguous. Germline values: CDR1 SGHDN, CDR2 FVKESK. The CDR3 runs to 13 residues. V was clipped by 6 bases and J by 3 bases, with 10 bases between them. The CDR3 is CASRPVLTDTQYF. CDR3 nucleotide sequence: TGTGCCAGCAGGCCGGTCCTTACAGATACGCAGTATTTT.

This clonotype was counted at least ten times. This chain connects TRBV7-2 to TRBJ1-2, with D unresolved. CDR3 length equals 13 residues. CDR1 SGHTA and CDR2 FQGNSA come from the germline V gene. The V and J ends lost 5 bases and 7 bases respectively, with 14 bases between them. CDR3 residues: CASSRTLVSGYTF. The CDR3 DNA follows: TGTGCCAGCAGCCGAACGCTCGTCTCTGGCTACACCTTC.

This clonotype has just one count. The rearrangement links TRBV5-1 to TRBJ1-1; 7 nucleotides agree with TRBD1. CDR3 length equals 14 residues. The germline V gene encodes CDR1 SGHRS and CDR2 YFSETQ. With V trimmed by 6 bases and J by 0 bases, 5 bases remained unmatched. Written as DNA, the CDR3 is TGCGCCAGCAAACAGGGGCCCATGAACACTGAAGCTTTCTTT. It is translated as CASKQGPMNTEAFF.

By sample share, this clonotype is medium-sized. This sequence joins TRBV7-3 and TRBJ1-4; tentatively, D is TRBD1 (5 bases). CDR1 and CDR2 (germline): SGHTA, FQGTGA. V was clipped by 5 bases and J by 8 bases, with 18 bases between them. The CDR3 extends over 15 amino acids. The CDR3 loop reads CASSETGTWGEKLFF. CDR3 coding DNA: TGTGCCAGCAGCGAGACCGGGACTTGGGGAGAAAAACTGTTTTTT.

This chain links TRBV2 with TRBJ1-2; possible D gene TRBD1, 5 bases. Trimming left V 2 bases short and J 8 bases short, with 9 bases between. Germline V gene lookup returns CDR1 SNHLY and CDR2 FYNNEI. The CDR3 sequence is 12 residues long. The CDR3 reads CASSEQGLGYTF. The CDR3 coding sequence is TGTGCCAGCAGTGAACAGGGTTTAGGCTACACCTTC.

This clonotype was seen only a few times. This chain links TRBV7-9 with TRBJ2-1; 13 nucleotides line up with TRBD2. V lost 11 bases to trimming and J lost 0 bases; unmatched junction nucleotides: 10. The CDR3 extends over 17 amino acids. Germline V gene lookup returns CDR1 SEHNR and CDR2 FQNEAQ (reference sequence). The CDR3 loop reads CAGRGTSGANSYNEQFF. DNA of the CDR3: TGTGCCGGACGCGGGACTAGCGGGGCCAACTCCTACAATGAGCAGTTCTTC.

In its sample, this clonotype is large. CDR3 residues: CSASASGSGTDTQYF. CDR3 bases: TGCAGTGCTAGCGCTAGCGGGAGCGGGACAGATACGCAGTATTTT. The chain is built from TRBV20-1 and TRBJ2-3, with 10 bases aligning to TRBD2. This CDR3 has 15 amino acids. The trim removed 3 bases at V and 3 bases at J, leaving 6 bases unmatched. Germline loops: CDR1 DFQATT, CDR2 SNEGSKA (reference sequence).

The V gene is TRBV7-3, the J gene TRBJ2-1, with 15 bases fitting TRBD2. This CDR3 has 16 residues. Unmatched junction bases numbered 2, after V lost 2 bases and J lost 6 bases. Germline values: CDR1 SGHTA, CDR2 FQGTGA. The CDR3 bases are TGTGCCAGCAGCTTAGGGACTAGCGGGAGGATCAATGAGCAGTTCTTC. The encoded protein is CASSLGTSGRINEQFF. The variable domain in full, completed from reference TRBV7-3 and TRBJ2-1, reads GAGVSQTPSNKVTEKGKYVELRCDPISGHTALYWYRQSLGQGPEFLIYFQGTGAADDSGLPNDRFFAVRPEGSVSTLKIQRTERGDSAVYLCASSLGTSGRINEQFFGPGTRLTVL.

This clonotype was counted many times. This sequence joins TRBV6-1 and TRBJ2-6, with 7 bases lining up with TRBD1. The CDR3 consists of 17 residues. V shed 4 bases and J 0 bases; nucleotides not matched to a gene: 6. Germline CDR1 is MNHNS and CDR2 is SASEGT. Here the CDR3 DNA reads TGTGCCAGCAGTGGACAGGGCTCCCTCTCTGGGGCCAACGTCCTGACTTTC. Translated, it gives CASSGQGSLSGANVLTF.

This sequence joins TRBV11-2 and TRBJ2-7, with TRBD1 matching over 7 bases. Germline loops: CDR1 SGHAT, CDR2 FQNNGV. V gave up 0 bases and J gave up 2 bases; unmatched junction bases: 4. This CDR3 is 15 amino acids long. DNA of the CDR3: TGTGCCAGCAGCTTAGACAGGGGGTTCACCTACGAGCAGTACTTC. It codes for CASSLDRGFTYEQYF.